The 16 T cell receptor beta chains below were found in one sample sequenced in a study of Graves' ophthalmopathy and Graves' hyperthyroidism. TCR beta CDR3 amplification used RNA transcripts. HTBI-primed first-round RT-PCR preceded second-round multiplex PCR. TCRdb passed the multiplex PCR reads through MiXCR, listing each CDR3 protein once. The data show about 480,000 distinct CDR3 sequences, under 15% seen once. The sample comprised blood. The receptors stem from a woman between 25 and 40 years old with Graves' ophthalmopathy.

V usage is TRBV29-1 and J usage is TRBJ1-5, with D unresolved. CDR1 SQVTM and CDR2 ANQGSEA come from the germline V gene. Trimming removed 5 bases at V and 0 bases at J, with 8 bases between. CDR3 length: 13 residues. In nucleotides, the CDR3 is TGCAGCGTTTCCGAGAATAGCAATCAGCCCCAGCATTTT. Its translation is CSVSENSNQPQHF.

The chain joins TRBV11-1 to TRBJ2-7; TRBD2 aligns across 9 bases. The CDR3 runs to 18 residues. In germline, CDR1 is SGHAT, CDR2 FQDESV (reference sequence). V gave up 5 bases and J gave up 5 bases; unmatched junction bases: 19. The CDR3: CASSRVGRGLASEDEQYF. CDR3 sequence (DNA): TGTGCCAGCAGCCGGGTGGGCCGTGGACTAGCGAGTGAGGACGAGCAGTACTTC.

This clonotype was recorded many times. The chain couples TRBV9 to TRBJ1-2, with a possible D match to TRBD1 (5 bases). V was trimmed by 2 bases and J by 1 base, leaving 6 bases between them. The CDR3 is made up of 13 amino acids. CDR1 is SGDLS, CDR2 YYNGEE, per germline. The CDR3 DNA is TGTGCCAGCAGCGTGGGGGATAACTATGGCTACACCTTC. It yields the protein CASSVGDNYGYTF.

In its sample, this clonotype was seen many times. The CDR3 bases are TGTGCCACCAGTGCAGACAGGGCCGACGAGCAGTACTTC. Its protein is CATSADRADEQYF. V usage is TRBV24-1 and J usage is TRBJ2-7; 7 positions agree with TRBD1. The CDR3 sequence is 13 residues long. Germline V CDR1 and CDR2: KGHDR, SFDVKD. V lost 5 bases and J lost 5; bases outside the gene matches: 5.

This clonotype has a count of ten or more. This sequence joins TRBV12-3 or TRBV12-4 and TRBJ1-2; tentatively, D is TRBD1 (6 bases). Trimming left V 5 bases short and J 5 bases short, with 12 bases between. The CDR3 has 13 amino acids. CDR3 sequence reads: CASSRWTEYGYTF. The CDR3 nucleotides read TGTGCCAGCAGTCGATGGACAGAATATGGCTACACCTTC.

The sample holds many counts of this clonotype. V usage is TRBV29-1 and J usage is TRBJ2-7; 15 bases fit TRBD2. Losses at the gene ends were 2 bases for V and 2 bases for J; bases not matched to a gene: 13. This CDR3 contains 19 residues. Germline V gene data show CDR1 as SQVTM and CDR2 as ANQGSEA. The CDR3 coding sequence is TGCAGCGTTGAAATTTTGGGACTAGCGGGAGGAGGGCGTACCTACGAGCAGTACTTC. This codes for CSVEILGLAGGGRTYEQYF.

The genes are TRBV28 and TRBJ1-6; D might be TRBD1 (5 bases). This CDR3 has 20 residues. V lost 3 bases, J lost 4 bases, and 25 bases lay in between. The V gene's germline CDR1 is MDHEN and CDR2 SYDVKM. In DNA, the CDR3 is TGTGCCAGCAGTTTGCGAGGCCAATGGACATCCCAGGGATATAATTCACCCCTCCACTTT. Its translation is CASSLRGQWTSQGYNSPLHF.

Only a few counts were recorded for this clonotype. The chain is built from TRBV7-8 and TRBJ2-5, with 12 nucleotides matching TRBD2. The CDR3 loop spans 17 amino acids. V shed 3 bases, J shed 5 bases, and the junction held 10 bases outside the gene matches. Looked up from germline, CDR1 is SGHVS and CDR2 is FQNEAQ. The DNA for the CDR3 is TGTGCCAGCAGCTTCGATAGACTAGCGGGAGATGGGGAGACCCAGTACTTC. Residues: CASSFDRLAGDGETQYF.

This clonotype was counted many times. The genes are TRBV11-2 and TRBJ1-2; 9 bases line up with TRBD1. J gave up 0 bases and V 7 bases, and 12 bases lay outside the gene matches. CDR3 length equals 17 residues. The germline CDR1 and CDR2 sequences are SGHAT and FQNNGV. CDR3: CASTTGTGRISNYGYTF. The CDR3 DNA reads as TGTGCCAGCACAACCGGGACAGGGAGGATATCTAACTATGGCTACACCTTC.

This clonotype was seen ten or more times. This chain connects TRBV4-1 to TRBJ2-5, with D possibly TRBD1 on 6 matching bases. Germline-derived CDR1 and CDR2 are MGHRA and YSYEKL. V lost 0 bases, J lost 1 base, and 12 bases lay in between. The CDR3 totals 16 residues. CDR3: CASSQDTGRLQETQYF. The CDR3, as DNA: TGCGCCAGCAGCCAAGACACAGGGAGACTCCAAGAGACCCAGTACTTC.

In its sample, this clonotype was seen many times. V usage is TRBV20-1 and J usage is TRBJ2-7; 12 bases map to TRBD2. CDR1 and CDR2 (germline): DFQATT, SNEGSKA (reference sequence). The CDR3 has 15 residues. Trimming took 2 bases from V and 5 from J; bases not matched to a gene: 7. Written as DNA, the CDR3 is TGCAGTGCTAGACCCCTAGCGGGGGGGTTCGACGAGCAGTACTTC. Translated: CSARPLAGGFDEQYF.

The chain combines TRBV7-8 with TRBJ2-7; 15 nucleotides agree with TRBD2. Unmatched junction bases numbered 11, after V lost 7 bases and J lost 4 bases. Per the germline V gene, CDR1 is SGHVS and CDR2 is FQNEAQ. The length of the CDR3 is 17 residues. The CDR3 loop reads CASTLSGGTSGRYEQYF. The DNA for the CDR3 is TGTGCCAGCACTCTGAGTGGGGGGACTAGCGGGAGGTACGAGCAGTACTTC.

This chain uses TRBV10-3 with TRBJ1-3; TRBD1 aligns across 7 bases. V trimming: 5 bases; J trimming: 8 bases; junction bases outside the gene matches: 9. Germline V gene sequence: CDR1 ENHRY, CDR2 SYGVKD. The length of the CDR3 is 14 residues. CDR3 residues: CAISQTGNVDTIYF. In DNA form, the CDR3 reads TGTGCCATCAGTCAGACAGGGAATGTTGACACCATATATTTT.

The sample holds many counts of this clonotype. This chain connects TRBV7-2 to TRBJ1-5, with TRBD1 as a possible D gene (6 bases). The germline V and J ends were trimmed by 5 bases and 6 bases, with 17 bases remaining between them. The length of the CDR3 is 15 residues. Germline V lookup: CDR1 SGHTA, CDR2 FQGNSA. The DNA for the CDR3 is TGTGCCAGCAGCCTATCCTGGGGGGCAAGTCAGCCCCAGCATTTT. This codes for CASSLSWGASQPQHF.

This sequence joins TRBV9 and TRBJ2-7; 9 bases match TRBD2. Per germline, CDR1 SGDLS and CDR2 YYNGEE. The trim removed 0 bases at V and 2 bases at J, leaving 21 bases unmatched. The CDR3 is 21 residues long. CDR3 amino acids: CASSVEMVGGLAGYRAYEQYF. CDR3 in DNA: TGTGCCAGCAGCGTAGAGATGGTTGGGGGGCTAGCGGGATACCGAGCCTACGAGCAGTACTTC.

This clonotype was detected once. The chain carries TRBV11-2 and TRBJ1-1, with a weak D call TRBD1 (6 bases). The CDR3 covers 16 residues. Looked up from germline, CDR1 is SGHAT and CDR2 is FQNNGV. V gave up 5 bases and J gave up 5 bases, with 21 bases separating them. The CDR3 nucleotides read TGTGCCAGCAGCCCACCTTTGGGGGCGAGAGGGACTGAAGCTTTCTTT. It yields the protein CASSPPLGARGTEAFF.